The rows below give T cell receptor beta chains drawn from one sample of a study of spatial heterogeneity in lung cancer. A single record per CDR3 protein comes from TCRdb applying MiXCR to the 5' RACE reads. The table shows 15,000 or so distinct CDR3 sequences, with roughly a tenth occurring only once. Sample: PBMCs, taken at surgery. These receptors came from a female donor with early-stage non-small cell lung cancer. The CDR3 runs from the conserved cysteine through the conserved F or W. D genes are given only for firm matches. Size is omitted from some rows. Given values are once, few, many or a class for expanded clones.

V	J	size	length	D	CDR3	DNA
TRBV7-4	TRBJ1-2	few	14	-	CASSTCRPAYGYTF	TGTGCCAGCAGCACATGCAGGCCGGCCTATGGCTACACCTTC
TRBV25-1	TRBJ1-1	many	13	TRBD1	CASNDRVGTEAFF	TGTGCCAGCAACGACAGGGTCGGGACTGAAGCTTTCTTT
TRBV28	TRBJ1-1	medium-sized	12	-	CASSPRAGWAFF	TGTGCCAGCAGTCCCCGCGCGGGGTGGGCTTTCTTT
TRBV6-1	TRBJ1-2	many	12	-	CASGRGGYGYTF	TGTGCCAGCGGGAGAGGGGGCTATGGCTACACCTTC
TRBV29-1	TRBJ1-1	once	12	-	CSATARAGEAFF	TGCAGCGCGACAGCGAGGGCTGGTGAAGCTTTCTTT
TRBV12-3/TRBV12-4	TRBJ1-1	many	15	TRBD1	CASSPTGGQISGAFF	TGTGCCAGCAGTCCGACAGGGGGCCAGATCTCGGGGGCTTTCTTT
TRBV30	TRBJ1-6	few	17	-	CAWISSHWGQFNSPLHF	TGTGCCTGGATATCGTCCCATTGGGGCCAATTCAATTCACCCCTCCACTTT
TRBV5-1	TRBJ1-4	-	15	-	CASSLQTATNEKLFF	TGCGCCAGCAGCCTCCAGACAGCAACTAATGAAAAACTGTTTTTT
TRBV12-3/TRBV12-4	TRBJ1-4	-	16	-	CASSLRAATGSEKLFF	TGTGCCAGCAGTCTCCGGGCCGCTACGGGAAGTGAAAAACTGTTTTTT
TRBV11-2	TRBJ2-7	many	14	TRBD1	CASSLGTGSYEQYF	TGTGCCAGCAGCTTAGGGACAGGTTCCTACGAGCAGTACTTC
TRBV28	TRBJ1-2	medium-sized	16	-	CASSARGVGGNYDYTF	TGTGCCAGCAGTGCCCGGGGAGTGGGGGGTAACTATGACTACACCTTC
TRBV3-1	TRBJ2-5	many	13	-	CASSRARQETQYF	TGTGCCAGCAGCCGGGCGAGGCAAGAGACCCAGTACTTC
TRBV13	TRBJ1-1	many	13	-	CASSSLRTPQAFF	TGTGCCAGCAGCTCCCTTAGGACCCCGCAAGCTTTCTTT
TRBV11-2	TRBJ2-1	medium-sized	14	-	CASSLLARRDEQFF	TGTGCCAGCAGCTTGCTAGCGAGGAGGGATGAGCAGTTCTTC
TRBV18	TRBJ2-3	many	14	-	CASSRHRNTDTQYF	TGTGCCAGCTCACGCCATCGGAACACAGATACGCAGTATTTT
TRBV5-1	TRBJ2-3	-	15	-	CASSVRGQSTDTQYF	TGCGCCAGCAGCGTTCGAGGACAGAGCACAGATACGCAGTATTTT
TRBV7-9	TRBJ2-7	medium-sized	14	TRBD2	CATTYQRGPYEQYF	TGTGCCACCACCTACCAGCGGGGACCATACGAGCAGTACTTC
TRBV19	TRBJ1-6	-	14	-	CASSIATAISPLHF	TGTGCCAGTAGTATAGCAACAGCAATTTCACCCCTCCACTTT
TRBV12-3/TRBV12-4	TRBJ2-2	many	13	-	CAIPQSNTGELFF	TGTGCCATCCCGCAGTCGAACACCGGGGAGCTGTTTTTT
TRBV28	TRBJ1-5	-	20	-	CASRTPLAGGRAYSNQPQHF	TGTGCCAGCAGGACACCACTGGCTGGAGGGAGGGCCTATAGCAATCAGCCCCAGCATTTT
TRBV7-3	TRBJ1-6	many	10	-	CASTQYPLHF	TGTGCCAGCACTCAGTACCCCCTCCACTTT
TRBV28	TRBJ1-1	many	14	-	CASSLVRGNTEAFF	TGTGCCAGCAGCCTCGTGCGGGGGAACACTGAAGCTTTCTTT
TRBV5-1	TRBJ2-3	-	13	-	CASSMILRSTQYF	TGCGCCAGCAGCATGATTCTTCGGTCGACGCAGTATTTT
TRBV28	TRBJ2-3	few	14	TRBD2	CASSLAGSTDTQYF	TGTGCCAGCAGTCTAGCGGGAAGCACAGATACGCAGTATTTT
TRBV15	TRBJ1-5	-	15	-	CATSGGTQANQPQHF	TGTGCCACCAGCGGCGGGACACAAGCCAATCAGCCCCAGCATTTT
TRBV6-5	TRBJ2-1	many	15	-	CASSYSGGPYNEQFF	TGTGCCAGCAGTTACTCGGGGGGACCATACAATGAGCAGTTCTTC
TRBV5-1	TRBJ2-3	many	19	TRBD2	CASSPGRSSGRSGTDTQYF	TGCGCCAGCAGCCCGGGGAGGTCTAGCGGGAGGTCCGGCACAGATACGCAGTATTTT
TRBV6-5	TRBJ2-7	few	14	-	CASSRLGVSYEQYF	TGTGCCAGCTCCCGTTTGGGGGTTTCCTACGAGCAGTACTTC
TRBV4-1	TRBJ1-4	many	15	-	CASSQPGTANEKLFF	TGCGCCAGCAGCCAACCCGGGACCGCTAATGAAAAACTGTTTTTT
TRBV6-5	TRBJ2-5	many	16	-	CASSYSAGTGGETQYF	TGTGCCAGCAGTTACTCCGCCGGGACGGGTGGGGAGACCCAGTACTTC
TRBV30	TRBJ1-5	many	13	TRBD1	CALRGGLGQPQHF	TGTGCCTTACGAGGGGGCCTGGGACAGCCCCAGCATTTT
TRBV3-1	TRBJ2-2	-	14	TRBD1	CASSLGQGAGELFF	TGTGCCAGCAGCCTGGGACAGGGTGCCGGGGAGCTGTTTTTT
TRBV3-1	TRBJ1-3	-	16	-	CASSQRGGGSGNTIYF	TGTGCCAGCAGCCAACGGGGAGGGGGCTCTGGAAACACCATATATTTT
TRBV12-3/TRBV12-4	TRBJ1-4	-	14	-	CASSLAGGGEKLFF	TGTGCCAGCAGTTTAGCGGGGGGAGGTGAAAAACTGTTTTTT
TRBV20-1	TRBJ1-5	medium-sized	13	TRBD1	CSAQTGGAQPQHF	TGCAGTGCCCAGACAGGGGGCGCTCAGCCCCAGCATTTT
TRBV19	TRBJ2-7	many	14	-	CASSRGTASYEQYF	TGTGCCAGTAGCCGCGGGACAGCATCCTACGAGCAGTACTTC
TRBV14	TRBJ2-4	medium-sized	20	-	CASSQAPTDGSRLAKNIQYF	TGTGCCAGCAGCCAAGCCCCTACTGATGGCAGTCGCTTAGCCAAAAACATTCAGTACTTC
TRBV28	TRBJ1-2	-	13	-	CASSSAEGNGFTF	TGTGCCAGCAGTTCCGCGGAGGGAAATGGCTTCACCTTC
TRBV20-1	TRBJ2-4	many	16	-	CSANPINTGAKNIQYF	TGCAGTGCTAACCCTATCAATACTGGGGCCAAAAACATTCAGTACTTC
TRBV11-2	TRBJ1-6	-	20	-	CASSPRSGEGRSSYNSPLHF	TGTGCCAGCAGCCCCCGGTCTGGGGAGGGAAGGAGCTCCTATAATTCACCCCTCCACTTT
TRBV19	TRBJ1-1	many	14	TRBD1	CASSRRQGGTEAFF	TGTGCCAGTAGTCGTCGACAGGGGGGCACTGAAGCTTTCTTT
TRBV11-2	TRBJ2-7	many	11	-	CASSPGGEQYF	TGTGCCAGCAGCCCCGGGGGCGAGCAGTACTTC
TRBV14	TRBJ2-7	few	12	-	CASSQNVRKQYF	TGTGCCAGCAGCCAAAATGTCAGGAAGCAGTACTTC
TRBV2	TRBJ2-7	few	14	TRBD2	CASRTGTSDHEQYF	TGTGCCAGCAGGACCGGGACTAGCGACCACGAGCAGTACTTC
TRBV7-9	TRBJ2-1	medium-sized	14	-	CASSLRSSWDEQFF	TGTGCCAGCAGCCTCCGCAGTAGCTGGGATGAGCAGTTCTTC
TRBV28	TRBJ2-6	-	16	-	CASSPATLPGANVLTF	TGTGCCAGCAGTCCCGCCACACTGCCTGGGGCCAACGTCCTGACTTTC
TRBV11-2	TRBJ2-1	-	16	TRBD2	CASSPKRGGLGGEQFF	TGTGCCAGCAGCCCCAAGCGGGGGGGCCTGGGGGGTGAGCAGTTCTTC
TRBV5-1	TRBJ2-3	many	11	-	CASSDLDTQYF	TGCGCCAGCAGCGACCTAGATACGCAGTATTTT
TRBV12-3/TRBV12-4	TRBJ2-5	many	15	-	CASSFLEQGKETQYF	TGTGCCAGCAGTTTCCTCGAGCAGGGTAAAGAGACCCAGTACTTC
TRBV7-8	TRBJ1-6	once	15	TRBD1	CASSGRTGGNSPLHF	TGTGCCAGCAGCGGACGGACAGGCGGTAATTCACCCCTCCACTTT
TRBV11-2	TRBJ2-7	many	11	-	CASSFSYVAYF	TGTGCCAGCAGCTTCTCCTACGTTGCGTACTTC
TRBV6-5	TRBJ1-2	many	13	TRBD1	CASSRTGAGGYTF	TGTGCCAGCAGCCGGACAGGGGCGGGTGGCTACACCTTC
TRBV10-2	TRBJ2-7	few	15	-	CASSESARGPHEQYF	TGCGCCAGCAGTGAGTCAGCCAGGGGACCCCACGAGCAGTACTTC
TRBV12-3/TRBV12-4	TRBJ1-3	few	14	-	CASSLWGSENTIYF	TGTGCCAGCAGTTTATGGGGGTCTGAAAACACCATATATTTT
TRBV7-2	TRBJ2-7	many	13	-	CASSSTGPYEQYF	TGTGCCAGCAGCTCGACGGGTCCCTACGAGCAGTACTTC
TRBV28	TRBJ1-6	few	15	-	CASSFLRPTNSPLHF	TGTGCCAGCAGTTTTCTTCGGCCAACTAATTCACCCCTCCACTTT